The rows below give T cell receptor beta chains drawn from one sample of a study of shared clonotypes between healthy human individuals. TCRdb's copy holds only in-frame clones and misses some; the assay was immunoSEQ multiplex PCR. Found here are roughly 760,000 clones, around 72% of them singletons; the top ten hold 1.5% to 2%. The material sequenced was memory CD4+ T cells sorted from blood. These TCRs come from a woman in her twenties or thirties in good health. CDR3s include the opening cysteine and the closing phenylalanine or tryptophan. D genes are given only for firm matches. The size of a clone is reported for some rows only, either as once, few or many, or as a class for expanded clones.

V	D	J	length	size	DNA	CDR3
TRBV19	.	TRBJ2-7	13	.	TGTGCCAGTAGGAAGACGCTGACCTACGAGCAGTACTTC	CASRKTLTYEQYF
TRBV9	.	TRBJ2-2	13	many	TGTGCCAGCAGCGTAGGGCCCTCTGGGGAGCTGTTTTTT	CASSVGPSGELFF
TRBV5-1	TRBD2	TRBJ2-3	17	.	TGCGCCAGCAGCCTGCTAACCGGGACTAGCGGGAGATATACGCAGTATTTT	CASSLLTGTSGRYTQYF
TRBV7-9	.	TRBJ2-3	14	.	TGTGCCAGCATCATTTGGAGCGGGACAGATACGCAGTATTTT	CASIIWSGTDTQYF
TRBV13	.	TRBJ2-1	17	.	TGTGCCAGCAGCTTAGGCTTGACGGCTACGGGCTACAATGAGCAGTTCTTC	CASSLGLTATGYNEQFF
TRBV6-4	.	TRBJ1-2	15	few	TGTGCCAGCAGTGACTCGCCGGCTCCTAACTATGGCTACACCTTC	CASSDSPAPNYGYTF
TRBV20-1	.	TRBJ2-3	11	.	TGCAGTGCTAGCGAGACTACTACGCAGTATTTT	CSASETTTQYF
TRBV5-1	TRBD1	TRBJ1-1	16	.	TGCGCCAGCACCCTGTCCCGGGACAGGGGAGGGACTGAAGCTTTCTTT	CASTLSRDRGGTEAFF
TRBV19	.	TRBJ2-5	14	.	TGTGCCAGTAGTACCCCGCAGGGCCGGGAGACCCAGTACTTC	CASSTPQGRETQYF
TRBV30	.	TRBJ1-1	13	.	TGTGCCTGGAGTGTCGGTCTGAACACTGAAGCTTTCTTT	CAWSVGLNTEAFF
TRBV27	.	TRBJ2-7	11	.	TGTGCCAGCAGTTTTGACGGGAGGCAGTACTTC	CASSFDGRQYF
TRBV5-1	.	TRBJ1-4	14	.	TGCGCCAGCAGCTTGGACTCCACTAATGAAAAACTGTTTTTT	CASSLDSTNEKLFF
TRBV4-1	.	TRBJ1-1	16	.	TGCGCCAGCAGCCCCCGGACAGTAAGACTGAACACTGAAGCTTTCTTT	CASSPRTVRLNTEAFF
TRBV20-1	.	TRBJ2-7	11	few	TGCAGTGCTAGGAGAGGGGGGGAGCAGTACTTC	CSARRGGEQYF
TRBV29-1	.	TRBJ1-1	12	many	TGCAGCACAGCGGGGGTGAACACTGAAGCTTTCTTT	CSTAGVNTEAFF
TRBV4-1	TRBD2	TRBJ2-7	16	.	TGCGCCAGCAGCCAAGGGGTCAAGACTAGCGGATACGAGCAGTACTTC	CASSQGVKTSGYEQYF
TRBV28	.	TRBJ2-7	14	.	TGTGCCAGCAGTTGGGGGGACGCCGGCTACGAGCAGTACTTC	CASSWGDAGYEQYF
TRBV28	.	TRBJ2-2	13	.	TGTGCCAGCAGTTTATGGTCGGACGCAGAGCTGTTTTTT	CASSLWSDAELFF
TRBV28	.	TRBJ1-1	14	few	TGTGCCAGCAGTGTTCGGGGCACAGGCACTGAAGCTTTCTTT	CASSVRGTGTEAFF
TRBV6-6	.	TRBJ1-5	15	once	TGTGCCAGCAGTTACTCGAGGCACCCAGATCAGCCCCAGCATTTT	CASSYSRHPDQPQHF
TRBV28	TRBD1	TRBJ2-6	16	.	TGTGCCAGCCAGGGACAGGGGGCGCCTGGGGCCAACGTCCTGACTTTC	CASQGQGAPGANVLTF
TRBV30	TRBD1	TRBJ2-1	15	.	TGTGCCTGGGGCACCGGGACAGGGGTCTACAATGAGCAGTTCTTC	CAWGTGTGVYNEQFF
TRBV7-2	TRBD2	TRBJ2-1	15	.	TGTGCCAGCAGCCCCTACCTAGCGGGAGGGGATGAGCAGTTCTTC	CASSPYLAGGDEQFF
TRBV7-2	TRBD2	TRBJ2-7	14	many	TGTGCCAGCAGCCCCCAGCGGGACTCTTACGAGCAGTACTTC	CASSPQRDSYEQYF
TRBV18	.	TRBJ1-1	15	.	TGTGCCAGCTCACCCAAGACCCGCCATGGGCTGGAAGCTTTCTTT	CASSPKTRHGLEAFF
TRBV11-2	.	TRBJ1-2	13	.	TGTGCCAGCAGCTTAGATTCTCTTTATGGCTACACCTTC	CASSLDSLYGYTF
TRBV6-1	.	TRBJ2-1	16	.	TGTGCCAGCAGTGAAACGTGGCAGATTGACCCCAATGAGCAGTTCTTC	CASSETWQIDPNEQFF
TRBV4-1	.	TRBJ1-2	15	few	TGCGCCAGCAGCCCAAACGTGGGTTTTGGCTATGGCTACACCTTC	CASSPNVGFGYGYTF
TRBV28	.	TRBJ2-7	15	.	TGTGCCAGCAGCCTGATAAAGGGTTTTTCCTACGAGCAGTACTTC	CASSLIKGFSYEQYF
TRBV18	TRBD1	TRBJ2-4	14	.	TGTGCCAGCTCGCCCGGGACAGGGTGGAAACTTCAGTACTTC	CASSPGTGWKLQYF
TRBV28	.	TRBJ1-6	14	.	TGTGCCAGCAGGCTAGGCGTTTATAATTCACCCCTCCACTTT	CASRLGVYNSPLHF
TRBV5-1	.	TRBJ2-5	14	.	TGCGCCAGCAGCTTACAGGGAAGTTCTCAGACCCAGTACTTC	CASSLQGSSQTQYF
TRBV25-1	.	TRBJ2-3	14	few	TGTGCCAGCAGTGAGAAGGAGGCCCCATCCGTGCAGTATTTT	CASSEKEAPSVQYF
TRBV6-5	.	TRBJ1-1	13	few	TGTGCCGTCACCAGGGACATGAACACTGAAGCTTTCTTT	CAVTRDMNTEAFF
TRBV6-9	TRBD1	TRBJ1-6	17	.	TGTGCCAGCCCCGGGACAGGGTGTACCTCCTATAATTCACCCCTCCACTTT	CASPGTGCTSYNSPLHF